A single sample gave rise to the 26 T cell receptor beta chains below, sequenced in a study of human T cells and chemical hapten exposure. Time point of the sample: pre-sensitization, week 0. Treatment here: therapeutic diphenylcyclopropenone sensitization with weekly scalp DPC. MiXCR was run by TCRdb on the RACE reads, yielding one entry per CDR3 protein. The sample records a few hundred thousand distinct CDR3 sequences, about 9% being singletons. Sequenced material: whole blood, taken in connection with sensitization to the hapten diphenylcyclopropenone (DPC). The receptors originated from a woman aged 40 to 50 with alopecia areata. Some clones in this sample may be carry-over from other donors' samples.

This rearrangement joins TRBV6-2 or TRBV6-3 to TRBJ2-7; D is possibly TRBD2 (5 bases). The germline V gene encodes CDR1 MNHEY and CDR2 SVGEGT. This CDR3 has 15 amino acids. Trimming removed 4 bases at V and 4 bases at J, with 17 bases between. The CDR3 coding sequence is TGTGCCAGCAGTTTTACCCCAGGACTGCAATACGAGCAGTACTTC. Translated: CASSFTPGLQYEQYF.

The chain links TRBV29-1 to TRBJ2-7; TRBD2 agrees at 7 bases. CDR1 and CDR2 from the germline V gene are SQVTM and ANQGSEA. The CDR3 runs 16 residues. Germline trimming cut 6 bases from V and 2 bases from J; bases unmatched to any gene: 16. In nucleotides, the CDR3 is TGCAGCGTGAGGCGGGCTAGCGGCCGTGGCCCCTACGAGCAGTACTTC. It encodes CSVRRASGRGPYEQYF.

This clonotype was picked up a small number of times. The rearrangement links TRBV6-2 or TRBV6-3 to TRBJ2-2; D gene ambiguous. The CDR3 contains 14 residues. Germline V lookup: CDR1 MNHEY, CDR2 SVGEGT. The V end was cut by 2 bases, the J end by 3 bases, with 7 bases between. The CDR3 DNA sequence: TGTGCCAGCAGTTACGTAGGGTACACCGGGGAGCTGTTTTTT. Amino acids: CASSYVGYTGELFF.

At least ten counts were recorded for this clonotype. The chain couples TRBV6-2 or TRBV6-3 to TRBJ2-3, with 11 nucleotides matching TRBD2. The CDR3 contains 15 residues. With 7 bases clipped from V and 5 bases from J, the junction kept 8 bases outside the gene matches. Per germline, CDR1 MNHEY and CDR2 SVGEGT. CDR3: CASILRLAGQDTQYF. As DNA, the CDR3 is TGTGCCAGCATCCTTCGACTAGCGGGACAAGATACGCAGTATTTT.

This clonotype came up a few times. V usage is TRBV5-6 and J usage is TRBJ1-4; no firm D call. Germline loops: CDR1 SGHDT, CDR2 YYEEEE. Trimming shortened V by 2 bases and J by 8 bases, and 22 bases separated the two germline ends. The CDR3 contains 17 residues. The chain's CDR3 is CASSFRTYRTTSEKLFF. The CDR3 nucleotides are TGTGCCAGCAGCTTCAGGACCTACAGAACCACTTCCGAAAAACTGTTTTTT.

The chain employs TRBV6-5 and TRBJ2-1; D gene ambiguous. Germline V gives CDR1 MNHEY, CDR2 SVGAGI. CDR3 size: 13 residues. With 0 bases removed from V and 8 bases from J, the gap between germline ends came to 8 bases. CDR3 nucleotides: TGTGCCAGCAGTTACTCTTATGGTGATGAGCAGTTCTTC. Amino acid sequence: CASSYSYGDEQFF.

This chain uses TRBV5-6 with TRBJ1-1; 10 bases align to TRBD1. V shed 3 bases, J shed 5 bases, and the junction held 4 bases outside the gene matches. The CDR3 runs 14 residues. Germline-derived CDR1 and CDR2 are SGHDT and YYEEEE. The CDR3: CASSWDRGGTEAFF. CDR3 DNA sequence: TGTGCCAGCAGCTGGGACAGGGGAGGAACTGAAGCTTTCTTT.

The J gene is TRBJ2-3, the V gene TRBV6-5; D ambiguous. Trimming removed 6 bases from V and 2 bases from J, with 24 bases in between. CDR1 MNHEY and CDR2 SVGAGI come from the germline V gene. The CDR3 is 18 residues long. CDR3: CASRKTVTRTPNTDTQYF. CDR3 sequence (DNA): TGTGCCAGCAGAAAAACGGTCACTCGAACGCCAAACACAGATACGCAGTATTTT.

The CDR3 region has the DNA TGCAGTGCTACGGGGTCTAGCTATGGCTACACCTTC. Amino acids: CSATGSSYGYTF. The J gene is TRBJ1-2, the V gene TRBV20-1; D remains unclear. Per germline, CDR1 DFQATT and CDR2 SNEGSKA (reference sequence). This CDR3 is 12 amino acids long. Trimming left V 4 bases short and J 4 bases short, with 10 bases between.

The sample holds many counts of this clonotype. The chain links TRBV29-1 to TRBJ1-6, with D hard to call. Germline V gene sequence: CDR1 SQVTM, CDR2 ANQGSEA. V lost 6 bases and J lost 7, with 16 bases in between. The CDR3 has 14 residues. The CDR3 region is CSVRKDGGNSPLHF. In DNA, the CDR3 is TGCAGCGTACGCAAGGACGGTGGGAATTCACCCCTCCACTTT.

In its sample, this clonotype was seen a few times. The chain has TRBV12-3 or TRBV12-4 and TRBJ1-1, with unresolved D. Trimming took off 6 bases at V and 4 bases at J, with 15 bases between the two ends. The CDR3 totals 14 residues. CDR3 DNA sequence: TGTGCCAGCAGATGGGAGCTGACGGGCACTGAAGCTTTCTTT. It specifies CASRWELTGTEAFF.

In this sample, this clonotype turned up a few times. V gene TRBV20-1 combines with J gene TRBJ2-3, with D tentatively TRBD2 (7 bases). The V and J ends lost 0 bases and 6 bases respectively, with 16 bases between them. The CDR3 spans 15 residues. Looked up from germline, CDR1 is DFQATT and CDR2 is SNEGSKA (reference sequence). In DNA form, the CDR3 reads TGCAGTGCTAGAGATTTGGGGGGGCCCCCCGATACGCAGTATTTT. As protein: CSARDLGGPPDTQYF.

The chain employs TRBV4-1 and TRBJ2-7, with 10 bases identical to TRBD1. V dropped 4 bases and J dropped 9; count of bases not matched to a gene: 9. CDR3 length: 14 residues. Per the germline V gene, CDR1 is MGHRA and CDR2 is YSYEKL. The CDR3 sequence: CASSRGTGDRGQYF. CDR3 DNA: TGCGCCAGCAGCCGCGGGACAGGGGATAGGGGGCAGTACTTC.

The table lists this clonotype with many counts. The rearrangement links TRBV10-3 to TRBJ1-4; 7 nucleotides match TRBD1. This CDR3 has 14 amino acids. CDR1 is ENHRY and CDR2 is SYGVKD in the germline V gene. V shed 2 bases and J 7 bases; nucleotides not matched to a gene: 4. The CDR3 coding sequence is TGTGCCATCAGTGAGAAAGGGACAGTTGAAAAACTGTTTTTT. Translated, it gives CAISEKGTVEKLFF.

This clonotype was seen a few times. The rearrangement uses TRBV28 and TRBJ1-1, with a weak D call TRBD1 (5 bases). This CDR3 is 15 amino acids long. V dropped 4 bases and J dropped 3 bases, with 15 bases sitting between them. Looked up from germline, CDR1 is MDHEN and CDR2 is SYDVKM. The CDR3, as DNA: TGTGCCAGCAGTTCCGAAGGAACAGGCGACACTGAAGCTTTCTTT. It codes for CASSSEGTGDTEAFF.

This chain links TRBV5-6 with TRBJ1-1, with 7 bases matching TRBD1. The J segment lost 6 bases and the V segment lost 1 base, leaving 9 bases of the junction unmatched. The germline CDR1 and CDR2 sequences are SGHDT and YYEEEE. The CDR3 totals 15 residues. Here the CDR3 reads CASSLWGRGNPEAFF. CDR3 DNA sequence: TGTGCCAGCAGCTTGTGGGGCAGGGGGAATCCTGAAGCTTTCTTT.

A few counts support this clonotype. The chain employs TRBV7-8 and TRBJ2-1, with D perhaps matching TRBD2 (5 bases). The CDR3 extends over 16 amino acids. The germline gives CDR1 SGHVS, CDR2 FQNEAQ. Trimming removed 1 base from V and 7 bases from J, with 17 bases in between. The CDR3 sequence: CASSLGWTLTGNEQFF. In DNA form, the CDR3 reads TGTGCCAGCAGCTTAGGTTGGACTCTAACGGGTAATGAGCAGTTCTTC. The complete variable domain, with remaining parts taken from reference TRBV7-8 and TRBJ2-1, reads GAGVSQSPRYKVAKRGQDVALRCDPISGHVSLFWYQQALGQGPEFLTYFQNEAQLDKSGLPSDRFFAERPEGSVSTLKIQRTQQEDSAVYLCASSLGWTLTGNEQFFGPGTRLTVL.

The table lists this clonotype with a few counts. V is TRBV7-9 and J is TRBJ2-6, with D uncertain. V dropped 8 bases and J dropped 4 bases, with 9 bases sitting between them. Germline loops: CDR1 SEHNR, CDR2 FQNEAQ (reference sequence). The CDR3 loop spans 13 amino acids. The CDR3 here is CASRPTGANVLTF. Here the CDR3 DNA reads TGTGCCAGCCGCCCGACGGGGGCCAACGTCCTGACTTTC.

This clonotype was seen repeatedly, ten times or more. V is TRBV6-2 or TRBV6-3 and J is TRBJ2-1; 10 bases are shared with TRBD1. Germline CDR1 MNHEY, CDR2 SVGEGT. CDR3 length equals 14 residues. After removal of 6 bases from V and 7 bases from J, the junction contained 6 bases not matched to a gene. The CDR3 nucleotides read TGTGCCAGCAGCTCACCGGGACAGGGGAATGAGCAGTTCTTC. Encoded protein: CASSSPGQGNEQFF.

CDR3: CASSYQGQKETQYF. The CDR3 DNA sequence: TGTGCCAGCAGTTACCAGGGACAGAAAGAGACCCAGTACTTC. The chain couples TRBV6-6 to TRBJ2-5; 7 bases agree with TRBD1. The CDR3 spans 14 residues. Germline CDR1 is MNHNY and CDR2 is SVGAGI (reference sequence). Trimming took 2 bases from V and 3 from J; bases not matched to a gene: 3.

In this sample, this clonotype turned up a few times. The chain uses TRBV3-1 and TRBJ2-2, with D possibly matching TRBD1 (6 bases). The germline V gene encodes CDR1 LGHDT and CDR2 YNNKEL (reference sequence). This CDR3 comprises 14 residues. V was clipped by 4 bases and J by 6 bases, with 12 bases between them. The CDR3 protein is CASSPNPGAGELFF. CDR3 coding DNA: TGTGCCAGCAGCCCGAACCCAGGGGCCGGGGAGCTGTTTTTT.

The table lists this clonotype with a few counts. The V gene is TRBV6-2 or TRBV6-3, the J gene TRBJ2-2; D is possibly TRBD2 (6 bases). V lost 2 bases, J lost 1 base, and 14 bases lay in between. Germline assignment: CDR1 MNHEY and CDR2 SVGEGT. This CDR3 region has 17 residues. CDR3 sequence (DNA): TGTGCCAGCAGTTACCCCCGCGGTAGCGGGAACACCGGGGAGCTGTTTTTT. Amino acid sequence: CASSYPRGSGNTGELFF.

This clonotype was counted ten times or more. The chain recombines TRBV20-1 with TRBJ1-1; tentatively, D is TRBD1 (6 bases). The length of the CDR3 is 13 residues. The germline V gene encodes CDR1 DFQATT and CDR2 SNEGSKA (reference sequence). The V and J ends lost 6 bases and 4 bases respectively, with 15 bases between them. The CDR3 sequence: CSAWGGQFTEAFF. CDR3 coding DNA: TGCAGTGCGTGGGGAGGACAGTTCACTGAAGCTTTCTTT.

This clonotype has a count of ten or more. This chain joins TRBV28 and TRBJ1-1, with D possibly matching TRBD1 (5 bases). Trimming removed 7 bases from V and 8 bases from J, with 20 bases in between. Germline-derived CDR1 and CDR2 are MDHEN and SYDVKM. This CDR3 is built from 14 residues. CDR3 region: CASTTFQSAGEAFF. For the CDR3, the DNA is TGTGCCAGCACCACTTTCCAGTCCGCAGGGGAAGCTTTCTTT. Combining the CDR3 with reference TRBV28 and TRBJ1-1 gives the whole variable domain DVKVTQSSRYLVKRTGEKVFLECVQDMDHENMFWYRQDPGLGLRLIYFSYDVKMKEKGDIPEGYSVSREKKERFSLILESASTNQTSMYLCASTTFQSAGEAFFGQGTRLTVV.

Ten or more counts support this clonotype. The rearrangement links TRBV28 to TRBJ1-6; 7 bases map to TRBD1. The CDR3 covers 15 residues. With V trimmed by 6 bases and J by 7 bases, 9 bases remained unmatched. Per germline, CDR1 MDHEN and CDR2 SYDVKM. The CDR3 DNA sequence: TGTGCCAGCAGGACCGGACAGACAGGGAATTCACCCCTCCACTTT. Amino acid sequence: CASRTGQTGNSPLHF. Full variable domain (rest looked up from reference TRBV28 and TRBJ1-6): DVKVTQSSRYLVKRTGEKVFLECVQDMDHENMFWYRQDPGLGLRLIYFSYDVKMKEKGDIPEGYSVSREKKERFSLILESASTNQTSMYLCASRTGQTGNSPLHFGNGTRLTVT.

The chain uses TRBV28 and TRBJ2-2; 9 positions match TRBD1. The CDR3 spans 19 residues. Per germline, CDR1 MDHEN and CDR2 SYDVKM. Trimming at V came to 4 bases and at J to 2 bases, leaving 14 bases not matched to a gene. Written as DNA, the CDR3 is TGTGCCAGCAGTTCAATCCCCCCGGGGACAGGGAAAAACACCGGGGAGCTGTTTTTT. Its protein product is CASSSIPPGTGKNTGELFF. Using reference TRBV28 and TRBJ2-2 for the parts outside the CDR3, the full variable domain is DVKVTQSSRYLVKRTGEKVFLECVQDMDHENMFWYRQDPGLGLRLIYFSYDVKMKEKGDIPEGYSVSREKKERFSLILESASTNQTSMYLCASSSIPPGTGKNTGELFFGEGSRLTVL.